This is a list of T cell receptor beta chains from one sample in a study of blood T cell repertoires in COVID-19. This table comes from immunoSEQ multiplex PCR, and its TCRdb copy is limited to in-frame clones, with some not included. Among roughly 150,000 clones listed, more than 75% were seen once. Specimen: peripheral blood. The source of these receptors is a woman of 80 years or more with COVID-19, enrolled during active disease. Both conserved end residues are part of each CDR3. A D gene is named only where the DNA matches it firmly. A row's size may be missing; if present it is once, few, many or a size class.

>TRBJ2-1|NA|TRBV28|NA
TGTGCCAGCAGTTTCCAGGAGGGGAACTACAATGAGCAGTTCTTC
CASSFQEGNYNEQFF
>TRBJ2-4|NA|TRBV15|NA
TGTGCCACCAGCAATGGCGGGGCCAAAAACATTCAGTACTTC
CATSNGGAKNIQYF
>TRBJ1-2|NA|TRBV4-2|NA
TGTGCCAGCAGCCAAGAAGCGCAAAGGGGCTACACCTTC
CASSQEAQRGYTF
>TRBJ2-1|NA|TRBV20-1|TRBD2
TGCAGTGCGAGTAGCGGGAGCTACTCCTACAATGAGCAGTTCTTC
CSASSGSYSYNEQFF
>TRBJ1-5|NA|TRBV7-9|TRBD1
TGTGCCAGCAGCTTAGACCCCGGGACAGGGGGGCAGCCCCAGCATTTT
CASSLDPGTGGQPQHF
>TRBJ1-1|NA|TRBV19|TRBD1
TGTGCCAGTAGTAAATCTTCCGGGACAGGGTCTGGTGAAGCTTTCTTT
CASSKSSGTGSGEAFF
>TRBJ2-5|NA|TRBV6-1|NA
TGTGCCAGCAGTGAGGGAGCCTTGGGACAAGAGACCCAGTACTTC
CASSEGALGQETQYF
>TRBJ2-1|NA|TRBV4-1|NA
TGCGCCAGCAGCTCAAGACAGGCCGACGCCTACAATGAGCAGTTCTTC
CASSSRQADAYNEQFF
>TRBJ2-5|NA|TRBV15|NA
TGTGCCACCAGCCCTTACCCCGGGACAAAAGAGACCCAGTACTTC
CATSPYPGTKETQYF
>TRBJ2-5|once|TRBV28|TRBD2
TGTGCCAGCAGTTTGAGTAGCGGGAGCGGTCAAGAGACCCAGTACTTC
CASSLSSGSGQETQYF